What follows is one T cell receptor (beta chain) and its context. Its antigen remains unidentified. No qualities accompany the bases; no much larger clone lies one base away. Counted from cysteine to phenylalanine, this CDR3 has 12 amino acids. Only the CDR3 region is kept as DNA, spanning 36 bases read in frame from base 1. V and J lose 1 base and 6 bases, and a span of 6 bases separates them. Reading the germline V gene (reference sequence) gives CDR1 SEHNR and CDR2 FQNEAQ. The data were taken from a study of OX40 agonist ivuxolimab in advanced cancers. Background on the whole study: Ivuxolimab, which targeted the costimulatory receptor OX40 (CD134), was an agonistic, fully human IgG2 monoclonal antibody. Intravenous ivuxolimab was administered to patients every 2 weeks at six dose levels: 0.01, 0.1, 0.3, 1.5, 3 and 10 mg/kg. Of the approximately 54 dose-escalation patients, hepatocellular carcinoma was present in about 20, melanoma in around 15, renal cell carcinoma in 9 and head and neck cancer in 9. In the dose-escalation cohort, 82.7% of patients were male, and the mean age was approximately 64 years, with a range of roughly 20 to 80. Patients were allowed to have had prior anti-PD-1, anti-PD-L1 or anti-CTLA-4 therapy, and 40% to 45% of the dose-escalation patients had been treated with checkpoint inhibitors. Partial responses occurred in three dose-escalation patients: two with cutaneous melanoma and one with hepatocellular carcinoma. The point of sequencing TCRbeta in the periphery was to test whether ivuxolimab changed TCR sequence diversity and drove clonal T-cell expansion. The paper reports the monotherapy dose-escalation portion (N of about 47 patients) of the phase I ivuxolimab trial. The full study reports these points: In partial responders in the 0.1-3.0 mg/kg groups, normalized peripheral clonal expansion was found to be among the lowest, especially among CD8+ T cells. After ivuxolimab, more expanded clones were found on average in CD8+ T cells than in CD4+ T cells. Low levels of normalized T-cell clonal expansion were also seen in some nonresponding patients. At doses from 0.1 to 3.0 mg/kg, clonal expansion was seen in both CD4+ and CD8+ blood T cells between baseline and week 6. The antigen specificity of the clonally expanded peripheral T cells was not determined.

For sequencing of the TCRbeta CDR3 region, genomic DNA was extracted from the sorted cells. TCRbeta CDR3 regions were sequenced using the immunoSEQ Assay. TCRdb holds this immuneACCESS table with in-frame rearrangements only. Some clones are missing; in checked studies, unresolved V genes explain under half, and the rest has no known cause. The sample records approximately 100,000 clones, 92% of which are singletons. The ten top clones hold roughly 0.5% of the sample. The trial excluded patients who had a history of autoimmune disease or were on systemic immunosuppression. Peripheral blood for TCR sequencing was collected from all dose cohorts at baseline, on cycle 4 day 1, and on cycle 7 day 1. The samples were taken from a phase I, first-in-human, multicenter, open-label dose-escalation trial of ivuxolimab. Adults with locally advanced or metastatic head and neck squamous cell, hepatocellular, melanoma or renal cell carcinoma were enrolled in the trial. Before TCR sequencing, CD4+ T cells and CD8+ T cells from peripheral blood were sorted into separate populations.

The TCR sequence derives from an adult with an advanced solid tumor such as melanoma, head and neck, liver or kidney cancer. The rearrangement joined TRBV7-9 to TRBJ1-1; the D gene is unclear. This sample comprised CD4+ or CD8+ T cells sorted from blood, obtained in a trial of the OX40 agonist ivuxolimab. The CDR3: CASSLDTPEAFF. Read as DNA, the sequence is TGTGCCAGCAGCTTAGACACACCTGAAGCTTTCTTT.